This TCR beta chain derives from a study of T-cell reconstitution after alpha-beta-depleted transplantation in children (dated by TCRdb to the mid-2010s). Background for the entire study: T-cell immune reconstitution after TCRalphabeta/CD19-depleted allogeneic hematopoietic cell transplantation in children was quantitatively tracked in the study by means of TCR repertoire profiling.

The library was made by PCR. Sequencer: Illumina HiSeq 2500. TCR library preparation used molecular barcoding, with unique molecular identifiers applied to normalize quantification of the TCRbeta repertoire. TCRdb reprocessed the public reads (quality trimming at Q25 with fastp, clone calling with MiXCR) and kept in-frame beta chains. Rows are combined by CDR3 protein, so each entry shows the most common genes and DNA. For this sample the table gives around 92,000 distinct CDR3 sequences, of which over 9% were detected only once. The ten largest account for approximately 13% of the sample. V lost 4 bases and J lost 3 bases; the stretch between them is 16 bases long. The CDR3 runs 15 amino acids, cysteine and phenylalanine included. Only CDR3 DNA remains: 45 bases, in frame from the first base. Sequences LNHDA (CDR1) and SQIVND (CDR2) are obtained from the germline V gene (reference sequence). This clonotype was observed many times. Its antigen is unknown. The input lacks base qualities; no much larger clone sits a single base away.

The receptor comes from a human donor who donated a stem cell graft to a child with inherited bone marrow failure. The sequence links TRBV19 to TRBJ2-7; perhaps TRBD2 is the D gene, with 5 bases matching. The sample consisted of PBMCs from the stem cell graft donor, taken from the stem cell graft. The DNA sequence reads TGTGCCAGTAGTACTCTTGACCGTCGGGGCTACGAGCAGTACTTC. It translates as CASSTLDRRGYEQYF.